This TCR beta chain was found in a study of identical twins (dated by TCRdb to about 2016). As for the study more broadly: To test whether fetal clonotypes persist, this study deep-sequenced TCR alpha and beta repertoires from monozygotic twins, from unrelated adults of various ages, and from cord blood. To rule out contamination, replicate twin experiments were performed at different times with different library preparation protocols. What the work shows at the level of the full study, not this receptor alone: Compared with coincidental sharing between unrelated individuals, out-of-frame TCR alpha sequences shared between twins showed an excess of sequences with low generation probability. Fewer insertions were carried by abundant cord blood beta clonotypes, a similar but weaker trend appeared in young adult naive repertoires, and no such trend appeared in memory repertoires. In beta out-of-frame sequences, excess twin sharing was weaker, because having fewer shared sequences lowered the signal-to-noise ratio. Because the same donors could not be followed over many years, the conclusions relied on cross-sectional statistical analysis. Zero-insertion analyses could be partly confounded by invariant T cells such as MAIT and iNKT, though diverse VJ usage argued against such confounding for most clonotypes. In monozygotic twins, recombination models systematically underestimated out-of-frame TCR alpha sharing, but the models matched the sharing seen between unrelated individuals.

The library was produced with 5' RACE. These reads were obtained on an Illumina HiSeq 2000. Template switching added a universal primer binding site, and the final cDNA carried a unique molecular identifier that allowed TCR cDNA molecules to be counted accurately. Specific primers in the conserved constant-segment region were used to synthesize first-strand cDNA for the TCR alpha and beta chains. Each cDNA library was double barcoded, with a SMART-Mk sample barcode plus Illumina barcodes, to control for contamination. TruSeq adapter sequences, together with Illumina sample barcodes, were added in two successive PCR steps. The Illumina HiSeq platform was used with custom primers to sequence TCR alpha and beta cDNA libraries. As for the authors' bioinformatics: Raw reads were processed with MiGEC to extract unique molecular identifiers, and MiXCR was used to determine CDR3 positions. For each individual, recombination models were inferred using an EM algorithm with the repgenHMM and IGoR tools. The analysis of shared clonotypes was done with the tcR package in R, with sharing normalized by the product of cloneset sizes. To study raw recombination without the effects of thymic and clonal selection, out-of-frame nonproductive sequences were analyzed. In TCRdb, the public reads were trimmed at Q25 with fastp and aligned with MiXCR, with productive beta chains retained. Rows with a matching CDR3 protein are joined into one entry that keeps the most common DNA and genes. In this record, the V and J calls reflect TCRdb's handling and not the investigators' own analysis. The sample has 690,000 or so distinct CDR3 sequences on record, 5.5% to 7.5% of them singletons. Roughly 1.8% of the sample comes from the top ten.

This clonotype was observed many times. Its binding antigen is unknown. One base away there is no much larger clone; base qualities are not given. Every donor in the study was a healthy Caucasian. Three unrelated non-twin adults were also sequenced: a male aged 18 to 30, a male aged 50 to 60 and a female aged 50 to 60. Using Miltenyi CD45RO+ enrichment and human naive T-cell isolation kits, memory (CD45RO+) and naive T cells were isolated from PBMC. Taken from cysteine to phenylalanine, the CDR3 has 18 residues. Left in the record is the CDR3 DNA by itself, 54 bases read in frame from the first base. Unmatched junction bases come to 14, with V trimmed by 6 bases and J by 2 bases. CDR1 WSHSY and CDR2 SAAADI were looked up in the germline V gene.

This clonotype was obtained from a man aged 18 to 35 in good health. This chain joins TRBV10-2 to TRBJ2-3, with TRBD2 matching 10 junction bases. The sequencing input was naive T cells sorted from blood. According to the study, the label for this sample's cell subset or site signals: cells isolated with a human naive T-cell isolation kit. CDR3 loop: CASSTGASGSGNTDTQYF. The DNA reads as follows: TGCGCCAGCAGCACCGGGGCTAGCGGGAGTGGTAACACAGATACGCAGTATTTT.